Listed below are T cell receptor beta chains from one sample, sequenced in a study of blood T cell repertoires in COVID-19. Method: immunoSEQ multiplex PCR; TCRdb's copy keeps in-frame clones and lacks some. The table includes about 100,000 clones, roughly nine tenths detected once. Sequenced sample: peripheral blood. The receptors shown here come from a human donor in a cohort sampled during active COVID-19. CDR3s include the opening cysteine and the closing phenylalanine or tryptophan. A D gene is named only where the DNA matches it firmly. Size values are once, few and many counts, or a class for expanded clones, and some rows have none.

TRBJ1-3	NA	TRBV19	TRBD1	TGTGCCAGTAGTCCCGGGACAGGGACATCTGGAAACACCATATATTTT	CASSPGTGTSGNTIYF
TRBJ2-5	NA	TRBV5-5	TRBD1	TGTGCCAGCAGCTTGCTGGACAGGTACTCGGGGACCCAGTACTTC	CASSLLDRYSGTQYF
TRBJ1-2	NA	TRBV29-1	NA	TGCAGCGTTGATCAGGACAGCCGATATGGCTACACCTTC	CSVDQDSRYGYTF
TRBJ2-3	NA	TRBV7-2	NA	TGTGCCAGCAGCTTAGGGATAGCGCCCCTTGCGGATACGCAGTATTTT	CASSLGIAPLADTQYF
TRBJ2-1	NA	TRBV2	NA	TGTGCCAGTCAGGAACAGCGGGTTAATGAGCAGTTCTTC	CASQEQRVNEQFF
TRBJ2-1	NA	TRBV3-1/TRBV3-2	NA	TGTGCCAGCAGCCCACAGGAAGGCGTACCAAATTACAATGAGCAGTTCTTC	CASSPQEGVPNYNEQFF
TRBJ2-3	NA	TRBV24-1	TRBD1	TGTGCCACCAGTGCCGGACAGGGGTACACAGATACGCAGTATTTT	CATSAGQGYTDTQYF
TRBJ2-7	few	TRBV21-1	NA	TGTGCCAGCGCCACCGACAGGTTAGGCTACGAGCAGTACTTC	CASATDRLGYEQYF
TRBJ1-2	NA	TRBV12-5	NA	TGTGCTAGTGGTTTGCCCCCTGGCCATGGCTACACCTTC	CASGLPPGHGYTF
TRBJ2-7	NA	TRBV6-4	NA	TGTGCCAGCAGTGACGGCCGGGATGACTACGAGCAGTACTTC	CASSDGRDDYEQYF
TRBJ2-7	NA	TRBV13	TRBD2	TGTGCCAGCAGGGCCTGGACTAGCGGGGGGTCCCACATATTC	CASRAWTSGGSHIF
TRBJ1-1	NA	TRBV7-9	NA	TGTGCCAGCAGGCTGGGAGTGAACACTGAAGCTTTCTTT	CASRLGVNTEAFF
TRBJ2-7	NA	TRBV6-6	TRBD2	TGTGCCAGCACTTCGACGGGACTAGCCTCCTACGAGCAGTACTTC	CASTSTGLASYEQYF
TRBJ1-2	few	TRBV27	TRBD1	TGTGCCAGCAGTACCGGGACAGGGGCTTCCTATGGCTACACCTTC	CASSTGTGASYGYTF
TRBJ2-7	NA	TRBV18	TRBD2	TGTGCCAGCTCACCACCAGGGGCTAGCGGCACCTACGAGCAGTACTTC	CASSPPGASGTYEQYF
TRBJ1-4	NA	TRBV15	NA	TGTGCCACCAGCAGAGATGGAGTTCCTAATGAAAAACTGTTTTTT	CATSRDGVPNEKLFF
TRBJ2-6	NA	TRBV24-1	NA	TGTGCCACCTCGTCCGGGGGTTCCTCTGGGGCCAACGTCCTGACTTTC	CATSSGGSSGANVLTF
TRBJ1-6	NA	TRBV7-3	NA	TGTGCCAGCAGCCCCACAGGGAGAAGTAATTCACCCCTCCACTTT	CASSPTGRSNSPLHF
TRBJ2-1	NA	TRBV7-2	NA	TGTGCCAGCAGCTCGATAGGGCGGGGTGAGCAGTTCTTC	CASSSIGRGEQFF
TRBJ1-6	NA	TRBV28	NA	TGTGCCAGCAGTTTCCCCGGGAACTATAATTCACCCCTCCACTTT	CASSFPGNYNSPLHF
TRBJ2-1	NA	TRBV6-4	NA	TGTGCCAGCAGTGAGGATACAGGGTCCTACAATGAGCAGTTCTTC	CASSEDTGSYNEQFF
TRBJ2-3	NA	TRBV4-1	TRBD1	TGCGCCAGCAGCGATCGGACAGGGGAGGCGGCAGATACGCAGTATTTT	CASSDRTGEAADTQYF
TRBJ2-7	NA	TRBV2	NA	TGTGCTCAAGGTAGGGGCGCCTCCTACGAGCAGTACTTC	CAQGRGASYEQYF
TRBJ2-1	NA	TRBV7-8	NA	TGTGCCAGCAGCTTCAGACAGAGTCCAGGTTACAATGAGCAGTTCTTC	CASSFRQSPGYNEQFF